The entry that follows covers one T cell receptor (beta chain) sequence. Template material for amplifying TCR beta CDR3 regions consisted of RNA transcripts. During a first-round RT-PCR of the TCR CDR3, the HTBI primer set was used. MiXCR, applied by TCRdb to the multiplex PCR reads, yields one record per CDR3 protein. The profile shows 400,000 or so distinct CDR3 sequences, about 14% of them singletons. The entry originates in a study of T cells in Graves' hyperthyroidism and ophthalmopathy. Germline V gene data show CDR1 as MGHRA and CDR2 as YSYEKL. The length of the CDR3 is 16 residues. V lost 4 bases and J 2 bases, leaving 18 bases between the germline ends.

This clonotype originated in a woman in her twenties or thirties with Graves' ophthalmopathy. This sequence joins TRBV4-1 and TRBJ2-7; tentatively, D is TRBD1 (5 bases). Sequences were obtained from blood. CDR3 in amino acids: CASSPRTHVDPYEQYF. CDR3 nucleotides: TGCGCCAGCAGCCCCCGGACACACGTCGATCCCTACGAGCAGTACTTC.